These 8 T cell receptor beta chains were all obtained from the same sample, sequenced in a study of shared clonotypes between healthy human individuals. Measured with immunoSEQ multiplex PCR; TCRdb has only the in-frame clones, and not every one. The data show 2 million to 2.5 million clones, with just over 90% seen just once and about 0.39% held by the top ten. The sequenced material came from naive CD4+ T cells from PBMCs. Subset here: CD45RA+ positively selected. These receptors all stem from a man between 18 and 35 years old in good health. Some clones in this sample may be carry-over from other donors' samples.

This chain links TRBV19 with TRBJ1-5; a possible D gene is TRBD1 (6 bases). Germline loops: CDR1 LNHDA, CDR2 SQIVND (reference sequence). V was cut by 6 bases and J by 4 bases, with 16 bases left in between. The CDR3 loop spans 15 amino acids. The CDR3 DNA follows: TGTGCCAGTAGCCTAACAGGGAGGGGGAATCAGCCCCAGCATTTT. Translated, it gives CASSLTGRGNQPQHF.

The gene calls are TRBV2 and TRBJ2-6; TRBD1 might be the D (6 bases). Germline V lookup: CDR1 SNHLY, CDR2 FYNNEI. This CDR3 spans 16 amino acids. V was trimmed by 6 bases and J by 0 bases, leaving 12 bases between them. This CDR3 is CASRPDRLSGANVLTF. The DNA for the CDR3 is TGTGCCAGCAGGCCGGACAGACTCTCTGGGGCCAACGTCCTGACTTTC. Using reference TRBV2 and TRBJ2-6 for the parts outside the CDR3, the full variable domain is EPEVTQTPSHQVTQMGQEVILRCVPISNHLYFYWYRQILGQKVEFLVSFYNNEISEKSEIFDDQFSVERPDGSNFTLKIRSTKLEDSAMYFCASRPDRLSGANVLTFGAGSRLTVL.

The CDR3 DNA reads as TGTGCCAGCACTCCATCAGACAGGGCGTCTGGAAACACCATATATTTT. This translates into CASTPSDRASGNTIYF. The chain couples TRBV28 to TRBJ1-3; 7 nucleotides line up with TRBD1. Germline V gene lookup returns CDR1 MDHEN and CDR2 SYDVKM. CDR3 length: 16 amino acids. V trimming: 7 bases; J trimming: 1 base; junction bases outside the gene matches: 10.

This clone was found a few times. The CDR3 DNA reads as TGCGCCAGCAGCCGGGACGTGGGGAATCAGCCCCAGCATTTT. Its protein product is CASSRDVGNQPQHF. The chain has TRBV4-1 and TRBJ1-5; D may be TRBD1 (5 bases). The CDR3 runs 14 residues. V was cut by 4 bases and J by 4 bases, with 11 bases left in between. CDR1 is MGHRA, CDR2 YSYEKL, per germline.

Points on this clone: Other DNA sequences from this sample encode an identical CDR3 as well. V gene TRBV5-1 combines with J gene TRBJ1-2, with 10 positions matching TRBD1. V gave up 4 bases and J gave up 6 bases; unmatched junction bases: 3. From germline, CDR1 is SGHRS and CDR2 YFSETQ. The CDR3 is 13 amino acids. CDR3: CASSLGQGDGYTF. CDR3 nucleotides: TGCGCCAGCAGCCTTGGACAGGGGGATGGCTACACCTTC.

This clone was counted a single time. J is TRBJ2-6 and V is TRBV5-6; tentatively, D is TRBD1 (5 bases). Germline CDR1 is SGHDT and CDR2 is YYEEEE. Trimming pared 4 bases from V and 1 base from J, leaving 15 bases between. This CDR3 region has 17 residues. The CDR3 bases are TGTGCCAGCAGCCCGAGGCAGGGCGTTTCTGGGGCCAACGTCCTGACTTTC. Translation: CASSPRQGVSGANVLTF.

The chain has TRBV6-5 and TRBJ1-2; D gene uncertain. The V and J ends lost 7 bases and 8 bases respectively, with 17 bases between them. The CDR3 contains 13 residues. CDR1 is MNHEY, CDR2 SVGAGI, per germline. The CDR3 sequence is CASTRSPTGGYTF. The CDR3 nucleotides are TGTGCCAGCACCCGATCTCCGACGGGGGGCTACACCTTC.

This sequence joins TRBV14 and TRBJ2-7, with 7 bases matching TRBD1. This CDR3 spans 16 amino acids. V was pared by 5 bases and J by 0 bases, with 10 bases of the junction left unmatched. The germline V gene has CDR1 SGHDN and CDR2 FVKESK. Written as DNA, the CDR3 is TGTGCCAGCAGCGACAGGCAGGGGGTGTACTCCTACGAGCAGTACTTC. Protein: CASSDRQGVYSYEQYF.